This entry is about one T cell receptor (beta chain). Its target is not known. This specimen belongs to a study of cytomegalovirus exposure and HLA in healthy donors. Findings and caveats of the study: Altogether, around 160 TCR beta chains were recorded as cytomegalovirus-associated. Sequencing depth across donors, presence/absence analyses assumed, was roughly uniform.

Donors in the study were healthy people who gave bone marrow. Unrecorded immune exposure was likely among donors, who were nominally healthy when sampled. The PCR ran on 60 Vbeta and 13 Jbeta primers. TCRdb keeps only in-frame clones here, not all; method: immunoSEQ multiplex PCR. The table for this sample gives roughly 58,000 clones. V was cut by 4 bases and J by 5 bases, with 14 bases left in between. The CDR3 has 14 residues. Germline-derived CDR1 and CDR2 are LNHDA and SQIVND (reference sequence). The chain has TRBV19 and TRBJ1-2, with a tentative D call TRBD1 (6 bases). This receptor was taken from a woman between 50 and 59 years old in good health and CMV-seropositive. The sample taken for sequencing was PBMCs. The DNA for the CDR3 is TGTGCCAGTAGTACCCCCGGGAGGGGGTATGGCTACACCTTC. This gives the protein CASSTPGRGYGYTF.